This T cell receptor beta chain was found in a study of blood T cell repertoires in COVID-19. Study information: Samples of COVID-19 (acute and convalescent) were obtained from the United States, Italy and Spain. Nucleic acid was either cDNA or gDNA, and it came from T cells, B-cell-depleted T cells, or PBMCs.

Ten or more counts support this clone. The CDR3 sequence is 14 residues long. Germline assignment: CDR1 MNHNS and CDR2 SASEGT. The ends were cut back, 0 bases at V and 7 bases at J, with 12 bases in the middle. The authors' processing: Estimated nucleated cell counts came from reference gene primer amplification. Using immunoSEQ multiplex PCR, the repertoire was profiled, and TCRdb retains in-frame clones only, with some absent. V, J and clone size derive from that table, while D and trimming were established from the DNA sequence. In the table there are fewer than 150,000 clones, 70% to 85% of which are singletons.

This TCR derives from a man in his fifties or sixties with acute or convalescent COVID-19. What was sequenced was peripheral blood. The chain has TRBV6-1 and TRBJ1-2, with D perhaps TRBD1 (5 bases). The DNA of the CDR3 is TGTGCCAGCAGTGAAGCAAGCAGGGCAGGTGGCTACACCTTC. This translates into CASSEASRAGGYTF.